This T cell receptor beta chain was identified in a study of cytomegalovirus exposure and HLA in healthy donors (dated by TCRdb to the late 2010s). Background on the whole study: In an earlier analysis of 587 of the donors, less than 350 Gb of sequence data and 95 million to 130 million unique TCR beta sequences from 180 million or so T cells were reported. An early release covering some 640 HLA-typed donors comprised 250 to 350 gigabases of sequencing data and 85 million to 100 million unique TCR sequences. Of the roughly 400 genotyped donors, less than 90% were placed in the genetic ancestry cluster associated with self-reported Caucasian donors. The study aimed to test whether cataloging public T cell receptors could reveal signatures of past pathogen exposure. The study profiled the T cell repertoires of 500 to 800 subjects by immunosequencing and related them to cytomegalovirus serostatus. Besides the first cohort of approximately 710 subjects, a separate validation cohort made up of roughly 120 different subjects was used. The study combined high-throughput TCR immunosequencing, statistical association of individual TCRs with disease status, and machine learning to predict cytomegalovirus infection status. In a later analysis, previously published TCR beta repertoires from several hundred donors were re-analyzed and high-resolution HLA genotyping was added so that TCR occurrence patterns could be studied. The later analysis used no new phenotypic data to find candidate immune exposures, relying instead on TCR beta sequences and their occurrence across donors. An earlier analysis of fewer than 750 of the donors used high-throughput TCR beta sequencing to judge whether each TCR beta V gene segment behaved as functional or pseudogenic. Donor age, sex, ethnicity and CMV serostatus were collected together with the repertoire data. A later genetic analysis used genome-wide SNP genotypes for 398 of the 666 donors, treating that subset as a discovery cohort. Every repertoire in the discovery cohort had been generated on one and the same sequencing platform. Both class I and class II loci were covered by HLA typing, at four-digit resolution. The number of typed donors differed by locus: about 620-630 for A, B, C, DRB1 and DQB1; roughly 510 for DQA1; approximately 610 for DPA1; and about 470 for DPB1. Four to six DR-DQ haplotypes were handled as single units for association and clustering, since linkage in the cohort was strong. Across some 400 genotyped donors of the cohort, an average of about 200,000 unique TCR beta nucleotide sequences per donor were sequenced, and 15% to 20% of those sequences were non-productive.

A single count supports this clone. The antigen it binds to is not known. The sample holds no much larger clone one base away, and base qualities are not on file. Receptor amplification or capture employed the immunoSEQ multiplex PCR assay. For the multiplex PCR, a mixture combining 60 forward primers for TCR Vbeta segments and 13 reverse primers for TCR Jbeta segments was used. Amplification of the CDR3 region of rearranged TCR beta genes was performed with a multiplex PCR assay on genomic DNA. Amplified TCR beta libraries were sequenced as 87-base-pair reads on the Illumina HiSeq System. The paper's data handling went like this. Across the roughly 600 repertoires, a later analysis counted 78 million or so unique TCR beta chains, 9.5 million to 13 million of which were shared by at least two donors. Raw reads were error-corrected and collapsed into unique sequences with a nearest-neighbor algorithm that merged closely related sequences to remove PCR and sequencing errors. To assign V, D and J gene segments, CDR3 sequences were aligned to IMGT reference sequences. For a sequence to be retained, a match of at least six nucleotides was required to both a V gene segment and a J gene segment. Rearrangements were called productive when the CDR3 lacked stop codons and stayed in frame with V and J; all others were non-productive. CDR3 was defined according to IMGT convention as the region running from the second conserved V-encoded cysteine to the conserved J-encoded phenylalanine. Sequences without an unambiguous match to a single V gene segment were excluded from the earlier analysis of over 500 of the donors. An earlier analysis of fewer than 650 of the donors classified V segments as functional when productive rearrangements were above 56.7% and as segregating when the standard deviation between donors was above 5%. A statistical classification framework was built for diagnosing cytomegalovirus status from the catalog of TCR beta chain sequences. In a later analysis, TCR nucleotide sequences were compared against IMGT/GENE-DB human TR gene sequences so that V and J genes could be assigned. A later analysis assigned CDR3 sequences and most-parsimonious VDJ recombination scenarios with the TCRdist pipeline. In a later analysis, each TCR beta chain was defined by its CDR3 amino acid sequence together with its V-gene family, and reads lacking a unique V-gene family were excluded. A later analysis removed several hundred highly shared, low-generation-probability nucleotide sequences to deal with suspected cross-contamination and a sequencing artifact. For each public chain, a later analysis derived a clonal expansion index from normalized ranks of inferred template counts within each repertoire. A later analysis computed generation probabilities with a VDJ recombination model fitted to out-of-frame rearrangements, and checked the results against IGoR. Hypergeometric tests were used in a later analysis to score TCR-TCR, TCR-HLA and TCR-CMV co-occurrence, with a repertoire-size bias correction applied to the TCR pairs. False discovery rates were estimated in a later analysis by permuting HLA or CMV assignments 20 times. In a later analysis, co-occurring TCRs were grouped using DBSCAN, with TCRdist sequence similarity added in when clustering inside HLA-allele-positive subsets. Repertoires with fewer than 30,000 or more than 120,000 public chains were left out of co-occurrence clustering, as were about five repertoires with anomalous nucleotide sharing. TCRdb retrieved this table from immuneACCESS and kept in-frame rearrangements only. Not all clones are present; in checked studies, unresolved V genes account for under half, and no reason is known for the remainder. V and J calls and clone size are as listed in that table; D and trimming were resolved from the DNA. In this sample the table shows around 200,000 clones, almost 80% of which occur a single time. The ten biggest clones cover around 1.6% of the sample.

CDR1 and CDR2, per the germline V gene, are KGHSH and LQKENI. V sheds 2 bases and J sheds 8 bases, leaving 7 bases between their ends. CDR3 length: 12 amino acids, cysteine to phenylalanine. Kept here is only the CDR3 DNA, which spans 36 bases and is read in frame from base 1. The investigation overall reported the following: At a false discovery rate of 0.05, a later analysis linked 15,000 to 20,000 TCR beta sequences to specific HLA alleles. A cluster of highly shared sequence variants was judged likely to represent a technical artifact of the sequencing pipeline. In a later analysis, several top co-occurrence clusters were reported to appear linked to parvovirus B19, influenza, CMV and Epstein-Barr virus. The study gave a list of roughly 150 TCR beta chains associated with cytomegalovirus. A further reported finding was that TCR beta sequences accurately predicted the HLA-A and HLA-B alleles for most subjects in the first cohort. The authors suggested that the approach could potentially be extended to other disease states and immunological phenotypes. Across donors, most TCR sequences were observed very rarely, whereas some public TCRs were present in many individuals. Because counts were too low, fewer than 20 rarely observed V segments, including chromosome 9 orphons, were excluded from the earlier analysis of about 500 of the donors. Because HLA typing was unavailable for some donors at each locus, only the typed subset was used in association tests. In this cohort, only TCR beta chains were sequenced, and detectable features were limited by the absence of alpha or paired-chain data. Presence/absence analyses assumed roughly uniform sequencing depth across donors, an assumption that may not hold. When HLA alleles, especially DR and DQ, strongly co-occurred, attributing TCR associations to individual alleles was difficult. Cytomegalovirus status was reported to be diagnosed by the classifier with high specificity and sensitivity in both the original and validation cohorts. An association between a missense DCLRE1C variant and V-gene and J-gene trimming of TCR beta chains was found in a later genetic analysis and replicated in an independent cohort. In vitro tests confirmed that a few of the cytomegalovirus-associated TCR beta chains recognize cytomegalovirus antigens. Correlated functional status among segregating V segments might be attributable to linkage disequilibrium, but an unknown experimental factor could not be ruled out. In an earlier analysis of 587 of the donors, most TCR beta V segments appeared in productive rearrangements about 90% or about 30% of the time, broadly matching IMGT annotations. A later analysis found that TCR association rates varied across HLA loci, with DRB1 alleles showing the most associated TCRs and HLA-C alleles the fewest. The 87-base-pair reads could not distinguish some IMGT-functional V segments, including TRBV6-2 and TRBV6-3, so those segments were excluded. CMV serostatus was the only immune exposure information available for the cohort. In a later analysis, HLA-associated TCR beta chains showed more clonal expansion and lower generation probabilities than non-associated chains that were equally common. Most CMV-associated TCR beta chains appeared to be HLA-restricted in a later analysis, and the HLA associations seemed to be driven largely by CMV exposure. A later genetic analysis reported fewer N-insertions in productive TCRs among donors in an Asian-associated ancestry cluster than the roughly 620-donor mean.

In total, roughly 670 healthy bone marrow donors made up the cohort. Cohort members were all nominally healthy when sampled, although unrecorded immune exposures were likely present. The donor was CMV seronegative and belonged to the group of more than 300 seronegative cohort members. Every donor gave a peripheral blood sample, and the peripheral blood mononuclear cells from that sample were used for TCR beta sequencing. Genomic DNA extraction from the blood cell samples was performed with the Qiagen DNeasy Blood Extraction Kit. Sequenced sample: PBMCs. This sequence was found in a woman under 30 in good health and CMV-seronegative. The rearranged chain carries TRBV18 and TRBJ2-1, with TRBD2 as a weak D call on 5 bases. The base sequence is TGTGCCAGCTCACCAGCGGAGGATGAGCAGTTCTTC. Its protein is CASSPAEDEQFF.